The clone carrying this T cell receptor (beta chain) was recorded a few times. The antigen remains unidentified. This sample was taken from a study of T cells after posttransplantation cyclophosphamide. Study findings and constraints: After PTCy, TRB diversity resembled that of CNI/methotrexate controls. Blood and skin or GI T cell repertoires showed limited TRB overlap.

V was trimmed by 4 bases and J by 4 bases, leaving 16 bases between them. The CDR3 covers 15 residues. Germline V CDR1 and CDR2: MNHEY, SVGAGI. Data came from immunoSEQ multiplex PCR; TCRdb stores just in-frame clones and leaves some out. The sample shows some 38,000 clones, none of them appearing just once. This chain connects TRBV6-5 to TRBJ1-2; D gene unclear. The clonotype originates from a man aged 45-60 years in good health, CMV-negative, and a related stem cell transplant donor. The sequenced material came from PBMCs. The CDR3 bases are TGTGCCAGCAGTTTCGCACCCGCGGAGGGCTATGGCTACACCTTC. Translated, it gives CASSFAPAEGYGYTF.